This is a list of T cell receptor beta chains from one sample in a study of T cell responses to AZD1222 COVID-19 vaccine. Sequenced by immunoSEQ multiplex PCR; TCRdb stores in-frame clones only, minus some. The sample holds about 79,000 clones, roughly nine tenths seen once. This material consisted of peripheral blood, taken 28 days after the second AZD1222 dose. Source of these receptors: an adult who received the AZD1222 COVID-19 vaccine. The CDR3 runs from the conserved cysteine through the conserved F or W. A D gene is named only where the DNA matches it firmly. For some rows the clone size is stated as once, few or many, or as a class when expanded; others skip it.

V,D,size,J,DNA,CDR3
TRBV27,-,medium-sized,TRBJ1-2,TGTGCCAGCAGTTTAGGGGGGACGGGCTACACCTTC,CASSLGGTGYTF
TRBV11-2,-,once,TRBJ1-5,TGTGCCAGCAGCTTTGGACAGTCCAATCAGCCCCAGCATTTT,CASSFGQSNQPQHF
TRBV19,-,-,TRBJ1-2,TGTGCCAGTAGTAGCAGGACGACCTTTATCCTCTATGGCTACACCTTC,CASSSRTTFILYGYTF
TRBV7-3,TRBD2,-,TRBJ2-3,TGTGCCAGCAGTCGTGAGACTAGCGGGGCTAGCACAGATACGCAGTATTTT,CASSRETSGASTDTQYF
TRBV24-1,-,-,TRBJ2-3,TGTGCCACCAGTGGACGGTACACAGATACGCAGTATTTT,CATSGRYTDTQYF
TRBV25-1,TRBD2,once,TRBJ2-7,TGTGCCAGCAGACTAGCGGGAGGGGGCTACGAGCAGTACTTC,CASRLAGGGYEQYF
TRBV2,-,-,TRBJ2-7,TGTGCCAGCAGTCCAGACGGGAGTAGAACCTACGAGCAGTACTTC,CASSPDGSRTYEQYF
TRBV11-3,-,-,TRBJ1-2,TGTGCCAGCAGCCCAGCGCGGAGCGTGAGGATCTCCTTCTTC,CASSPARSVRISFF
TRBV2,TRBD1,-,TRBJ2-7,TGTGCCAGCAGCCAGGGGGCTAGGTACGAGCAGTACTTC,CASSQGARYEQYF
TRBV19,TRBD1,once,TRBJ2-7,TGTGCCAGTAGTAGGGGACAGCGATCCTACGAGCAGTACTTC,CASSRGQRSYEQYF
TRBV18,-,once,TRBJ2-2,TGTGCCAGCTCACTGGACACCGGGGAGCTGTTTTTT,CASSLDTGELFF
TRBV7-3,-,-,TRBJ2-1,TGTGCCAGCAGCTCTAGCAGTTTGGGAGAAGGCAATGAGCAGTTCTTC,CASSSSSLGEGNEQFF
TRBV7-9,-,few,TRBJ1-1,TGTGCCAGCAGCTTATCCCTCCAGAACACTGAAGCTTTCTTT,CASSLSLQNTEAFF
TRBV3-1/TRBV3-2,TRBD2,few,TRBJ2-1,TGTGCCAGCAGCCGGTTCCTAGCGGGGGACAATGAGCAGTTCTTC,CASSRFLAGDNEQFF
TRBV11-2,-,-,TRBJ2-7,TGTGCCAGCAGCCTAGGGACGATTACGAGCTCCTACGAGCAGTACTTC,CASSLGTITSSYEQYF
TRBV5-6,-,few,TRBJ1-5,TGTGCCAGCAGCTCTTACAGGACAGCTAGCAATCAGCCCCAGCATTTT,CASSSYRTASNQPQHF
TRBV6-4,-,-,TRBJ2-1,TGTGCCAGCAGTGACTCGGTAGATGGCTCGGCTGAGCAGTTCTTC,CASSDSVDGSAEQFF
TRBV5-5,-,-,TRBJ2-3,TGTGCCAGCAGCTTTCAGGGACCAGATACGCAGTATTTT,CASSFQGPDTQYF
TRBV7-3,TRBD2,-,TRBJ2-1,TGTGCCAGCAGCTCCAGCGGGAGATACAATGAGCAGTTCTTC,CASSSSGRYNEQFF
TRBV9,-,-,TRBJ1-3,TGTGCCAGCAGCCAGGACCTAGGGGACACCATATATTTT,CASSQDLGDTIYF
TRBV30,TRBD2,-,TRBJ2-5,TGTGCCTGCTACGCGGGAGAAGAGACCCAGTACTTC,CACYAGEETQYF
TRBV28,TRBD1,-,TRBJ1-2,TGTGCCAGCAGGACACAGGGGGCGCGCCGCGGCTACACCTTC,CASRTQGARRGYTF
TRBV19,TRBD2,-,TRBJ2-2,TGTGCCAGTAGTAGGGGACTAGCGGGAGGTACCGGGGAGCTGTTTTTT,CASSRGLAGGTGELFF
TRBV7-3,-,-,TRBJ1-1,TGTGCCAGCAGCCGGGGGCGGCGTAACACTGAAGCTTTCTTT,CASSRGRRNTEAFF
TRBV7-9,-,few,TRBJ1-5,TGTGCCAGCAGCTCCGGCATGCGGCCCCAGCATTTT,CASSSGMRPQHF
TRBV3-1/TRBV3-2,-,once,TRBJ2-3,TGTGCCAGCAGCCAAGAATGGCGGGTTAGCACAGATACGCAGTATTTT,CASSQEWRVSTDTQYF
TRBV7-9,-,-,TRBJ2-5,TGTGCCAGCAGCTCGGACAGTCCTCAAGAGACCCAGTACTTC,CASSSDSPQETQYF
TRBV7-2,TRBD1,-,TRBJ2-5,TGTGCCAGCAGGGACAGGGGGCGGGAGGCCCAGTACTTC,CASRDRGREAQYF
TRBV24-1,-,-,TRBJ2-2,TGTGCCACCAGGGGACATACGAACACCGGGGAGCTGTTTTTT,CATRGHTNTGELFF
TRBV27,-,-,TRBJ1-5,TGTGCCAGCAGTTTTAACGGAAATCAGCCCCAGCATTTT,CASSFNGNQPQHF
TRBV6-5,TRBD2,-,TRBJ2-7,TGTGCCAGCAGTTACGGTGGGTCTAGCGGGCCGCAGTACTTC,CASSYGGSSGPQYF
TRBV27,TRBD1,-,TRBJ1-2,TGTGCCAGCAGTAAGGGGCCCCAGGACAGGGGGCGAGTCGATGGCTACACCTTC,CASSKGPQDRGRVDGYTF
TRBV28,-,-,TRBJ2-7,TGTGCCAGCAGGGAGATGGGAAGCTCCTACGAGCAGTACTTC,CASREMGSSYEQYF
TRBV6-1,TRBD2,-,TRBJ2-7,TGTGCCAGCAGTGATGTAGCGGGAGTCGCCTACGAGCAGTACTTC,CASSDVAGVAYEQYF
TRBV19,-,-,TRBJ2-6,TGTGCCAGTAGTATAGATTTTGGTGGCACAACCTCTGGGGCCAACGTCCTGACTTTC,CASSIDFGGTTSGANVLTF
TRBV5-4,-,-,TRBJ1-2,TGTGCCAGCAGTTACCTCGGGAGGGTTGATGGCTACACCTTC,CASSYLGRVDGYTF
TRBV5-1,-,-,TRBJ2-7,TGCGCCAGCAGCACCGGGACCGCGATTATAGAGCAGTACTTC,CASSTGTAIIEQYF
TRBV10-2,TRBD1,few,TRBJ2-7,TGCGCCAGCCAAATTGGGGGGACAGGCTCCTACGAGCAGTACTTC,CASQIGGTGSYEQYF
TRBV6-4,-,-,TRBJ2-3,TGTGCCAGCAGTGACTCGATCGGGGATACGCAGTATTTT,CASSDSIGDTQYF
TRBV4-2,-,-,TRBJ2-1,TGTGCCAGCAGCCAAACATCCGGGGGCGGACCCTACAATGAGCAGTTCTTC,CASSQTSGGGPYNEQFF
TRBV6-4,TRBD1,-,TRBJ1-2,TGTGCCAGCAGTGACTCGGACAGGAACTATGGCTACACCTTC,CASSDSDRNYGYTF
TRBV3-1/TRBV3-2,-,-,TRBJ1-2,TGTGCCAGCAGCCAAGGACGGACTAACTATGGCTACACCTTC,CASSQGRTNYGYTF
TRBV15,TRBD1,-,TRBJ2-1,TGTGCCACCAGCACCCGGGACAGGGGGTATCATGAGCAGTTCTTC,CATSTRDRGYHEQFF
TRBV19,TRBD2,-,TRBJ2-7,TGTGCCAGTAGTACGGCCGGGGGGATTACCTACGAGCAGTACTTC,CASSTAGGITYEQYF
TRBV7-8,-,-,TRBJ1-1,TGTGCCAGCAGTAGAGGACGACTCAGGAAGTTGAACACTGAAGCTTTCTTT,CASSRGRLRKLNTEAFF
TRBV14,TRBD1,-,TRBJ1-5,TGTGCCAGCAGCCGACAGGGAGTTCCCCTCAATCAGCCCCAGCATTTT,CASSRQGVPLNQPQHF
TRBV12-5,TRBD1,-,TRBJ1-2,TGTGCTAGTGGCTCAGGGGGGCTCGGCTACACCTTC,CASGSGGLGYTF
TRBV25-1,-,-,TRBJ2-2,TGTGCCAGCAGTGAATATCAGGAGGGGGAGCTGTTTTTT,CASSEYQEGELFF
TRBV7-2,TRBD1,-,TRBJ1-2,TGTGCCAGCAGCTTAGCGCGAACAGGGGGAAATGGCTACACCTTC,CASSLARTGGNGYTF
TRBV6-2/TRBV6-3,TRBD1,-,TRBJ2-3,TGTGCCAGCAGTTGGGGGACAGGGATCCCAGATACGCAGTATTTT,CASSWGTGIPDTQYF
TRBV1,-,-,TRBJ2-5,TGCACCAGCATGGACTCTGAGGGAGGAGAGACCCAGTACTTC,CTSMDSEGGETQYF
TRBV9,-,-,TRBJ2-7,TGTGCCAGCAGCGTATCAACAGCAACCTACGAGCAGTACTTC,CASSVSTATYEQYF